This TCR beta chain was sequenced during a study of blood T cell repertoires in COVID-19. Here immunoSEQ multiplex PCR was the method, and the copy in TCRdb shows in-frame clones only, minus some. The sample yields 250,000 to 350,000 clones, about nine tenths seen once. The CDR3 has 15 residues. Looked up from germline, CDR1 is MDHEN and CDR2 is SYDVKM. With 5 bases clipped from V and 1 base from J, the junction kept 5 bases outside the gene matches. This clonotype originated in a woman aged 18-29 years who had recovered from COVID-19. The chain joins TRBV28 to TRBJ1-5; 7 positions agree with TRBD1. The sample consisted of PBMCs or T cells enriched from blood (not recorded which). Here the CDR3 reads CASSNYRGSNQPQHF. The CDR3 DNA follows: TGTGCCAGCAGTAACTACAGGGGAAGCAATCAGCCCCAGCATTTT.